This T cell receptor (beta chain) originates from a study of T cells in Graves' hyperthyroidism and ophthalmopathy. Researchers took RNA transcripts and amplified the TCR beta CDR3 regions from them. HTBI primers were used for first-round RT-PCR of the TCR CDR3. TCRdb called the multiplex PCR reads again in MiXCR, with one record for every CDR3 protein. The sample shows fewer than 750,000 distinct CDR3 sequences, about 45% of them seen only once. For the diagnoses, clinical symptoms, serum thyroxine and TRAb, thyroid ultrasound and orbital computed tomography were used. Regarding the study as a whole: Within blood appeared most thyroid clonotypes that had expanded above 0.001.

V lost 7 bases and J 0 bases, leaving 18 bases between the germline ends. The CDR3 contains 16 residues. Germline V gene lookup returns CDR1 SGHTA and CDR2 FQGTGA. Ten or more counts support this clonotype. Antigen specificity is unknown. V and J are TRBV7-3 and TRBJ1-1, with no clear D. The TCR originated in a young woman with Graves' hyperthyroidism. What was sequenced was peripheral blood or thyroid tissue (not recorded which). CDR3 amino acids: CASTDLNPPMNTEAFF. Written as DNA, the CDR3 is TGTGCCAGCACCGACTTAAACCCACCCATGAACACTGAAGCTTTCTTT.